The rows below give T cell receptor beta chains drawn from one sample of a study of blood T cell repertoires in COVID-19. The protocol was immunoSEQ multiplex PCR, while the TCRdb copy is restricted to in-frame clones and leaves out a portion. The sample includes some 200,000 clones, 80% to 90% seen only once; the top ten take 0.85% to 0.95%. What was sequenced was peripheral blood. These receptors were collected from a woman aged 18-29 years who had recovered from COVID-19. The CDR3 runs from the conserved cysteine through the conserved F or W. D genes are given only for firm matches.

NA	TRBV3-1/TRBV3-2	CASSQGYKRTTLNYGYTF
TRBD2	TRBV19	CASSKISGRTDTQYF
NA	TRBV2	CASSGAGTYEQYF
NA	TRBV5-4	CASSLELMNTEAFF
TRBD1	TRBV6-2/TRBV6-3	CASSYRDRGIEAFF
NA	TRBV2	CANQGRGNSPLHF
NA	TRBV6-1	CASSDLYEQYF
TRBD1	TRBV27	CASSLRAQGNSPLHF
NA	TRBV6-5	CASSTPGSYEQYF
NA	TRBV29-1	CSVVLGGGEQFF
NA	TRBV7-2	CASSSHTGYSGNTIYF
NA	TRBV4-3	CASSQDSLLGGELFF
TRBD1	TRBV9	CASSVGSGGLGETQYF
TRBD1	TRBV10-3	CAISESGQGIGEQYF
NA	TRBV6-5	CASSYLGVFRNTIYF
TRBD2	TRBV3-1/TRBV3-2	CASSQDLADSYNEQFF
TRBD1	TRBV6-6	CASRGDSDNEKLFF
TRBD2	TRBV6-2/TRBV6-3	CASSRGLAGGNTGELFF
NA	TRBV6-4	CASSESNTGELFF
NA	TRBV5-4	CASSIDSPKRETQYF
TRBD1	TRBV7-7	CASSSGTGIKTQYF
NA	TRBV20-1	CSARREAIQYF
TRBD1	TRBV5-6	CASSPDRGSYEQYF
NA	TRBV9	CASSVGGGGENSPLHF
NA	TRBV30	CAYSTRVFSGNTIYF
NA	TRBV24-1	CATSGVEGRYDGANVLTF
NA	TRBV4-1	CASSRGKAGQETQYF
NA	TRBV5-4	CASSLVTGYEAFF
TRBD2	TRBV6-5	CAAQLAGGTYNEQFF
NA	TRBV24-1	CATSDSQANQPQHF
TRBD1	TRBV7-3	CASSPGQAYNEQFF
NA	TRBV18	CASSPPYETQYF
NA	TRBV9	CASSASDNSPLHF
TRBD1	TRBV5-4	CASSFPTGENSPLHF
TRBD2	TRBV19	CASSSPSGGARTGELFF
TRBD1	TRBV28	CASSFPDREWAGYTF
TRBD1	TRBV4-1	CASSGQVGYTF
TRBD1	TRBV5-6	CASSIGQARETQYF